The T cell receptor beta chain described here comes from a study of blood T cell repertoires in COVID-19. Background on the study: There were acute and convalescent COVID-19 samples, and they came from the United States, Italy and Spain. T cells, B-cell-depleted T cells, or PBMCs supplied cDNA or gDNA.

Germline V gene lookup returns CDR1 GTSNPN and CDR2 SVGIG (reference sequence). V lost 2 bases and J 0 bases, leaving 23 bases between the germline ends. CDR3 length: 19 residues. Authors' analysis steps: Estimation of nucleated cell counts was performed using reference gene primer amplification. The method was immunoSEQ multiplex PCR; TCRdb's version includes in-frame clones alone and lacks a portion of them. The D gene and trimming were derived from the DNA, and the V and J assignments and clone size from that table. The data show 35,000 to 40,000 clones, with roughly 90% seen just once and about 32% held by the top ten.

Sequences were obtained from peripheral blood. The chain combines TRBV30 with TRBJ1-5, with D perhaps TRBD1 (5 bases). The receptor's source is a man in his 70s with active COVID-19. In nucleotides, the CDR3 is TGTGCCTGGAGTTCATCCGAATCGGGACTAGGGGATAGCAATCAGCCCCAGCATTTT. This sequence encodes CAWSSSESGLGDSNQPQHF.